This T cell receptor (beta chain) was captured in a study of Ad26.COV2.S vaccination and SARS-CoV-2 variants. Germline assignment: CDR1 LNHNV and CDR2 YYDKDF (reference sequence). CDR3 length equals 14 residues. V shed 7 bases and J shed 6 bases, with 18 bases lying between them. Documented treatment: over 15 received Ad26.COV2.S at low or high dose, single or two shots; about 5 received placebo; per-sample allocation not given. Samples analyzed were those drawn on day 63 after the first vaccine or placebo injection. The assay was immunoSEQ multiplex PCR, and TCRdb's table has in-frame clones only and misses some. The table records about 480,000 clones, roughly nine tenths of them present only once. This clone was seen only once.

The clonotype comes from a person between 18 and 60 years old who received the Ad26.COV2.S COVID-19 vaccine or a placebo. J is TRBJ1-1 and V is TRBV15; tentatively, D is TRBD1 (6 bases). The input for sequencing was peripheral blood, taken in a trial of Ad26.COV2.S vaccine versus placebo. The chain's CDR3 is CATTMGGVVAEAFF. CDR3 bases: TGTGCCACCACGATGGGGGGCGTCGTGGCTGAAGCTTTCTTT.